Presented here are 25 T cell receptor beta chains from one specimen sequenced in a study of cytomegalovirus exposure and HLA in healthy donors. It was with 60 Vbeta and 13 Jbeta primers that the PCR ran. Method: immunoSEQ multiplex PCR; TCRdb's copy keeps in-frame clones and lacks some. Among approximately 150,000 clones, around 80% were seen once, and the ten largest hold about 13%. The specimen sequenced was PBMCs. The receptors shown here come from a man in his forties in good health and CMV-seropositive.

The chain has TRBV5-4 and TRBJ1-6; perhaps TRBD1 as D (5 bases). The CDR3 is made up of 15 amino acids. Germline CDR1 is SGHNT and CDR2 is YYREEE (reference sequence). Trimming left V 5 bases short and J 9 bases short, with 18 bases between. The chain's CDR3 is CASSLDRRRGSPLHF. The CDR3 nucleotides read TGTGCCAGCAGTCTTGACCGAAGGAGGGGTTCACCCCTCCACTTT.

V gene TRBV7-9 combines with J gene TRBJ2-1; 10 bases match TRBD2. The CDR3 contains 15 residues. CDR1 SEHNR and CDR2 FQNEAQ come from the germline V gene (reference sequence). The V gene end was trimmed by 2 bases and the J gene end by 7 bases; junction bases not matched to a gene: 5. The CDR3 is CASSLLAGVSNEQFF. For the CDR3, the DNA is TGTGCCAGCAGCTTACTAGCGGGAGTCTCAAATGAGCAGTTCTTC.

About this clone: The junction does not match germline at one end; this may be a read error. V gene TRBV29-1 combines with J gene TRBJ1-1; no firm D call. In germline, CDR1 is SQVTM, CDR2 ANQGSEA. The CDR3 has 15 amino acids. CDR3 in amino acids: CSVVAKFPTDTEAFF. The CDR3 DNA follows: TGCAGCGTTGTTGCCAAGTTCCCCACCGACACTGAGGCTTTCTTT.

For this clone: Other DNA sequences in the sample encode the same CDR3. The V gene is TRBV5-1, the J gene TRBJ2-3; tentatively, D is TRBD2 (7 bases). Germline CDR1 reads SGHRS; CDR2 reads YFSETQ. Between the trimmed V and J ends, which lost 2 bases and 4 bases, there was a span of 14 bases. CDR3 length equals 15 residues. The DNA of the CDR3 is TGCGCCAGCAGCTTAGGTACGGGGGGCTCAGATACGCAGTATTTT. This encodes CASSLGTGGSDTQYF.

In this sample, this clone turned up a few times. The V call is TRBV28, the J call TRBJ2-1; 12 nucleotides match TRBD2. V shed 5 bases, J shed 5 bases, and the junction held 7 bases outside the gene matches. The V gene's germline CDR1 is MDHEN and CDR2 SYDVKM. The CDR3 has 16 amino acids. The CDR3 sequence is CASSLTTSGRNNEQFF. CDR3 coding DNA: TGTGCCAGCAGTCTCACTACTAGCGGGAGGAACAATGAGCAGTTCTTC.

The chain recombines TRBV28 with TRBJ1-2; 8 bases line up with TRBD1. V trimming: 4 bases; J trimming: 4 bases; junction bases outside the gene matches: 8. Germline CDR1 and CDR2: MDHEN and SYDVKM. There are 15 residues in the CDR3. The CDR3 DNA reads TGTGCCAGCAGTTACGACCAGGGGGCTGTCTATGGCTACACCTTC. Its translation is CASSYDQGAVYGYTF.

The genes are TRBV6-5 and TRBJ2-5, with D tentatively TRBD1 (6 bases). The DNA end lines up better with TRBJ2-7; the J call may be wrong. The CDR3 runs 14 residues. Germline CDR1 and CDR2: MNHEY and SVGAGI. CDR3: CASRWTVGYDEQYF. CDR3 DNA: TGTGCCAGCAGATGGACAGTGGGTTACGACGAGCAGTACTTC.

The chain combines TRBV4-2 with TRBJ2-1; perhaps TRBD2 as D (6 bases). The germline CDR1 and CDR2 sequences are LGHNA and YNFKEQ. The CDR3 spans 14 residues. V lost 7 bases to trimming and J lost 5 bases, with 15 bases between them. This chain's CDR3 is CASTTRWGDNEQFF. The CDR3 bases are TGTGCCAGCACCACCAGGTGGGGGGACAATGAGCAGTTCTTC.

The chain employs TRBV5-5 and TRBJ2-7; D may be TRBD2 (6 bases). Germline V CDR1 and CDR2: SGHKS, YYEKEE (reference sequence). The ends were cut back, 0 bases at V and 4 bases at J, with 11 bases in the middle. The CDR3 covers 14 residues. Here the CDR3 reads CASSLGDSTYEQYF. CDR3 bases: TGTGCCAGCAGCTTGGGGGACTCGACGTACGAGCAGTACTTC.

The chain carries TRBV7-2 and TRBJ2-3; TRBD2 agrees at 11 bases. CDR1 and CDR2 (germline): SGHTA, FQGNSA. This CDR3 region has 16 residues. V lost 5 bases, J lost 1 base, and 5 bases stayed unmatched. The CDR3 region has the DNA TGTGCCAGCAGCCCCCTAGCGGGAGGCCGCACAGATACGCAGTATTTT. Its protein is CASSPLAGGRTDTQYF.

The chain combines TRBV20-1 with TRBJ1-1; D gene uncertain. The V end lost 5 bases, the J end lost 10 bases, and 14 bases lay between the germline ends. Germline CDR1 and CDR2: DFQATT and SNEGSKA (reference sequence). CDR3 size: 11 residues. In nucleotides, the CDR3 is TGCAGTGCTTATCAAGGCGGGTCAGCTTTCTTT. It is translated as CSAYQGGSAFF.

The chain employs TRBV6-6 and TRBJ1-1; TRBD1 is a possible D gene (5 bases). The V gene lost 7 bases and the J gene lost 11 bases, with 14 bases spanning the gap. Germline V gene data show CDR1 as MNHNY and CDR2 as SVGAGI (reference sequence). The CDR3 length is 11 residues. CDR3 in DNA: TGTGCCAGCACCCAGGGCCATGAGGCTTTCTTT. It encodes CASTQGHEAFF.

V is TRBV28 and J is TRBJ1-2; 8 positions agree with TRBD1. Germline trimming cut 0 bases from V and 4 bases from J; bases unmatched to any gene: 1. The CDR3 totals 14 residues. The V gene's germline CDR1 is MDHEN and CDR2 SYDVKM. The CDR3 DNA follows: TGTGCCAGCAGTTTATGGGACAGGGCCTATGGCTACACCTTC. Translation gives CASSLWDRAYGYTF.

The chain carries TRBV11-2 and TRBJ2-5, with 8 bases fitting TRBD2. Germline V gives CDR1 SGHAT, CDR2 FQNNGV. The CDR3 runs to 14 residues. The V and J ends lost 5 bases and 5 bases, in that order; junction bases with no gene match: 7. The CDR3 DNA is TGTGCCAGCAGCCCAGGACTAGCTAGGGAGACCCAGTACTTC. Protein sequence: CASSPGLARETQYF. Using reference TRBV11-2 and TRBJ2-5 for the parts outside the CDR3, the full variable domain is EAGVAQSPRYKIIEKRQSVAFWCNPISGHATLYWYQQILGQGPKLLIQFQNNGVVDDSQLPKDRFSAERLKGVDSTLKIQPAKLEDSAVYLCASSPGLARETQYFGPGTRLLVL.

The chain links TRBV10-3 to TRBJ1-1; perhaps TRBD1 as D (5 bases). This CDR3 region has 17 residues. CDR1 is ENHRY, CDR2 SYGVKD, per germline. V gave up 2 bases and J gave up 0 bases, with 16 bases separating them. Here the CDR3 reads CAISEDGRDGVNTEAFF. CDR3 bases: TGTGCCATCAGTGAGGATGGGCGGGACGGTGTGAACACTGAAGCTTTCTTT.

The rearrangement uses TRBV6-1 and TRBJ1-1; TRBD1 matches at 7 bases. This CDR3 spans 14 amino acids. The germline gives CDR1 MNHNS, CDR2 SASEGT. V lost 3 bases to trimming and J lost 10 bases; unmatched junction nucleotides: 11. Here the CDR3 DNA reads TGTGCCAGCAGTGAGGGGACAGTAAAGAAAGCAGCTTTCTTT. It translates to CASSEGTVKKAAFF.

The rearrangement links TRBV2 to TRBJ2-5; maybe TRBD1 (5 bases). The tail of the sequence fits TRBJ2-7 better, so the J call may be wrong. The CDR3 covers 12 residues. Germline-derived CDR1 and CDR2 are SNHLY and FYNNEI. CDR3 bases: TGTGCCAGCAGACAGGACCTTATCGAGCAGTACTTC. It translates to CASRQDLIEQYF.

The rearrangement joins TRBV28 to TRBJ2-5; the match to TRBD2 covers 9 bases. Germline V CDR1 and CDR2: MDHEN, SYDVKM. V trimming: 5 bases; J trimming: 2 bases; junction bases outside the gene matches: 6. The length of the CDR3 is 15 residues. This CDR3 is CASSHLAGLQETQYF. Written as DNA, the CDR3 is TGTGCCAGCAGTCATCTAGCGGGGCTGCAAGAGACCCAGTACTTC.

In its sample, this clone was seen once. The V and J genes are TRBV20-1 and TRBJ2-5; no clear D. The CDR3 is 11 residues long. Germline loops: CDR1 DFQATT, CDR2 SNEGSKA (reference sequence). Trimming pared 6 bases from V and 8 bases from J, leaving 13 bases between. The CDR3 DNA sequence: TGCAGTGCAGACCCCAGAGGAACCCAGTACTTC. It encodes CSADPRGTQYF.

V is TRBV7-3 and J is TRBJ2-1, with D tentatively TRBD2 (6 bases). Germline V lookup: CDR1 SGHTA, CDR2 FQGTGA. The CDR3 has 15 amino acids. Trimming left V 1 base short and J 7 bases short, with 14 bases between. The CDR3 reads CASSLIPGEVNEQFF. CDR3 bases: TGTGCCAGCAGCTTAATCCCGGGAGAGGTGAATGAGCAGTTCTTC.

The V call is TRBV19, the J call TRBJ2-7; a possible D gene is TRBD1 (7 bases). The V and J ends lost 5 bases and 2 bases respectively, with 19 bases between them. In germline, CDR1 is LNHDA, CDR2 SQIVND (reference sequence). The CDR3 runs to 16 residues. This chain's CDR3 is CASSPRWPGGTYEQYF. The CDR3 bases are TGTGCCAGTAGTCCCCGCTGGCCAGGGGGGACCTACGAGCAGTACTTC.

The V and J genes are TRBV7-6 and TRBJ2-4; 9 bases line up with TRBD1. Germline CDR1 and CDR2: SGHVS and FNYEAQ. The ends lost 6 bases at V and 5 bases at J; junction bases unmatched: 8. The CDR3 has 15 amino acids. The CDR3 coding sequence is TGTGCCAGCAGGGAAAACACAGGGGGCGAAAACATTCAGTACTTC. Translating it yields CASRENTGGENIQYF.

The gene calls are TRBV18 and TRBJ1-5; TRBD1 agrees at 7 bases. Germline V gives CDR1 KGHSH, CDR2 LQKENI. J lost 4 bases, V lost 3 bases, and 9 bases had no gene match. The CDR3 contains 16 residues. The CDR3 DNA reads TGTGCCAGCTCACCTTATGACAGGGCAAATAATCAGCCCCAGCATTTT. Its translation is CASSPYDRANNQPQHF.

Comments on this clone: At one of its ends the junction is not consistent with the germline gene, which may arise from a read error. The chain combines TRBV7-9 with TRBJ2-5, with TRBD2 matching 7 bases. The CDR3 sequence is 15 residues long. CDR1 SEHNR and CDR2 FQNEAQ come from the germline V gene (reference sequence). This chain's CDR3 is CSSSLAGRDWETQYF. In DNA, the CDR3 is TGTTCCAGCAGCTTAGCGGGCCGGGACTGGGAGACCCAGTACTTC. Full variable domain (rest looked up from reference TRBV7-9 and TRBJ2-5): DTGVSQNPRHKITKRGQNVTFRCDPISEHNRLYWYRQTLGQGPEFLTYFQNEAQLEKSRLLSDRFSAERPKGSFSTLEIQRTEQGDSAMYLCSSSLAGRDWETQYFGPGTRLLVL.

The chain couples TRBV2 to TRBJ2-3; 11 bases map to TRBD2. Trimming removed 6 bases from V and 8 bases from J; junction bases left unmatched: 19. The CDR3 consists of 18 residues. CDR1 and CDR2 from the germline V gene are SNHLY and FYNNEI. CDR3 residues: CASSVDTATSGVGGTQYF. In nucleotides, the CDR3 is TGTGCCAGCAGCGTGGACACGGCGACTAGCGGGGTCGGAGGTACGCAGTATTTT.